One and the same sample provided the 32 T cell receptor beta chains below, sequenced in a study of post-analysis software for immune sequencing data. For these TCRs, the target antigens are not known. The study, taken as a whole, reports: Comparison of patients with controls showed about 5 TRBV segments more frequent in patients, TRBV5-6, TRBV5-1 and TRBV20-1 among them.

cDNA libraries of TCR beta carried unique molecular identifiers. Via MiXCR, TCRdb re-called the PCR reads, giving one row per CDR3 protein. The repertoire holds about 190,000 distinct CDR3 sequences, 29% seen once, with 3% to 3.5% in the top ten. Sequencing was performed on blood. The receptors shown here come from a girl under 18 with multiple sclerosis.

In its sample, this clonotype was seen many times. The chain combines TRBV27 with TRBJ2-5; possibly TRBD1 or TRBD2 for D (7 bases each). Germline V gives CDR1 MNHEY, CDR2 SMNVEV (reference sequence). Trimming removed 0 bases from V and 3 bases from J, with 14 bases in between. The CDR3 sequence is 16 residues long. The CDR3 reads CASSLSRGTAEETQYF. For the CDR3, the DNA is TGTGCCAGCAGTTTATCGCGGGGGACAGCTGAAGAGACCCAGTACTTC.

The chain uses TRBV10-3 and TRBJ1-3, with D uncertain. This CDR3 is built from 11 residues. Germline V gene data show CDR1 as ENHRY and CDR2 as SYGVKD. V dropped 5 bases and J dropped 7 bases, with 6 bases sitting between them. The chain's CDR3 is CAISLGNTIYF. Here the CDR3 DNA reads TGTGCCATCAGTCTGGGGAACACCATATATTTT.

This clonotype was seen a handful of times. The rearrangement joins TRBV18 to TRBJ1-5; D not certain. The CDR3 has 15 amino acids. Trimming pared 5 bases from V and 6 bases from J, leaving 17 bases between. Germline CDR1 is KGHSH and CDR2 is LQKENI. CDR3 region: CASSSYRGSGQPQHF. The CDR3 region has the DNA TGTGCCAGCTCATCGTACCGAGGGAGCGGTCAGCCCCAGCATTTT.

With regard to this clonotype: A much larger clone differs from this one at a single base, so this may be a read error. The V and J genes are TRBV5-1 and TRBJ2-5; D is possibly TRBD2 (5 bases). V lost 0 bases to trimming and J lost 4 bases, with 10 bases between them. Germline V gene sequence: CDR1 SGHRS, CDR2 YFSETQ. CDR3 length: 14 amino acids. This CDR3 reads CASSLGPRGETQYF. In DNA form, the CDR3 reads TGCGCCAGCAGCTTGGGCCCCCGGGGAGAGACCCAGTACTTC.

This clonotype appeared many times. The chain couples TRBV12-3 or TRBV12-4 to TRBJ2-5; 8 bases are shared with TRBD1. CDR3 length: 14 amino acids. The junction had 6 bases not matched to a gene; V was cut back by 6 bases and J by 3 bases. The CDR3 sequence: CASSPRTGKETQYF. Here the CDR3 DNA reads TGTGCCAGCAGCCCCCGGACAGGGAAAGAGACCCAGTACTTC.

The CDR3 is CASRGLALSDTQYF. The DNA for the CDR3 is TGTGCCAGCAGGGGACTAGCCCTGTCAGATACGCAGTATTTT. V and J are TRBV7-2 and TRBJ2-3, with 9 positions matching TRBD2. Germline V CDR1 and CDR2: SGHTA, FQGNSA. J was trimmed by 4 bases and V by 6 bases; bases with no gene match: 5. This CDR3 is 14 amino acids long.

This clonotype occurred a few times. The chain is built from TRBV20-1 and TRBJ2-1, with 10 bases matching TRBD2. The ends lost 0 bases at V and 7 bases at J; junction bases unmatched: 6. The germline V gene has CDR1 DFQATT and CDR2 SNEGSKA (reference sequence). The length of the CDR3 is 15 residues. CDR3 in DNA: TGCAGTGCTAGAGATCGCACTAGCGGGATAAATGAGCAGTTCTTC. It codes for CSARDRTSGINEQFF.

This clonotype showed up just once. A much more abundant neighbour one base away suggests this may be a read error. This chain uses TRBV5-5 with TRBJ2-3, with D perhaps TRBD1 (6 bases). Germline V gene sequence: CDR1 SGHKS, CDR2 YYEKEE (reference sequence). The CDR3 has 13 amino acids. CDR3 loop: CGSSLGHGDTQYF. The CDR3 DNA is TGTGGCAGCAGCTTGGGACACGGAGATACGCAGTATTTT. Full variable domain (remainder filled in from reference TRBV5-5 and TRBJ2-3): DAGVTQSPTHLIKTRGQQVTLRCSPISGHKSVSWYQQVLGQGPQFIFQYYEKEERGRGNFPDRFSARQFPNYSSELNVNALLLGDSALYLCGSSLGHGDTQYFGPGTRLTVL.

On this clonotype: One junction end disagrees with the germline gene, perhaps due to a read error. The rearrangement joins TRBV29-1 to TRBJ2-7; either TRBD1 or TRBD2 may supply D (6 bases each). The V gene's germline CDR1 is SQVTM and CDR2 ANQGSEA. The CDR3 runs to 13 residues. The CDR3 region is CSVRGPHTYERYF. The CDR3 DNA reads as TGCAGCGTTCGGGGGCCGCACACCTACGAGCGGTACTTC.

The chain links TRBV24-1 to TRBJ2-3, with D uncertain. V was trimmed by 4 bases and J by 5 bases, leaving 12 bases between them. The CDR3 loop spans 14 amino acids. Germline assignment: CDR1 KGHDR and CDR2 SFDVKD. For the CDR3, the DNA is TGTGCCACCAGTGAGGGTGGGGTGGGAGATACGCAGTATTTT. Its translation: CATSEGGVGDTQYF.

This clonotype was observed many times. The rearrangement uses TRBV5-1 and TRBJ2-5; D is possibly TRBD2 (5 bases). V was shortened by 1 base and J by 3 bases, with 10 bases between the two germline ends. The CDR3 runs to 14 residues. Per germline, CDR1 SGHRS and CDR2 YFSETQ. The CDR3: CASSLFPGKETQYF. The DNA of the CDR3 is TGCGCCAGCAGCTTGTTTCCCGGGAAAGAGACCCAGTACTTC.

The chain has TRBV6-6 and TRBJ1-5; D unresolved. V was clipped by 2 bases and J by 5 bases, with 7 bases between them. This CDR3 comprises 13 residues. CDR1 is MNHNY, CDR2 SVGAGI, per germline (reference sequence). The CDR3 here is CASSYGPHQPQHF. Here the CDR3 DNA reads TGTGCCAGCAGTTACGGCCCGCATCAGCCCCAGCATTTT.

With regard to this clonotype: Being one base from a much bigger clone, this may be a read error. This chain links TRBV5-1 with TRBJ2-7; the match to TRBD2 covers 9 bases. Trimming cost V 3 bases and J 5 bases; bases outside gene matches: 18. Germline CDR1 and CDR2: SGHRS and YFSETQ. There are 18 residues in the CDR3. Written as DNA, the CDR3 is TGCGCCAGCAGCTACCCGGACAGGACCGGGACTAGCAGGCACGAGCAGTACTTC. It encodes CASSYPDRTGTSRHEQYF. Full variable domain (remainder filled in from reference TRBV5-1 and TRBJ2-7): KAGVTQTPRYLIKTRGQQVTLSCSPISGHRSVSWYQQTPGQGLQFLFEYFSETQRNKGNFPGRFSGRQFSNSRSEMNVSTLELGDSALYLCASSYPDRTGTSRHEQYFGPGTRLTVT.

This clonotype was counted a single time. Just one base apart from a much larger clone, this may be a read error. The chain links TRBV5-1 to TRBJ2-1, with TRBD2 matching over 10 bases. Gene TRBJ2-7 matches the end of the DNA better, so the J call may be wrong. Germline values: CDR1 SGHRS, CDR2 YFSETQ. The CDR3 is made up of 17 amino acids. This CDR3 is CASSPTLTSGWYNEQYF. In DNA, the CDR3 is TGCGCCAGCAGCCCGACGCTGACTAGCGGGTGGTACAATGAGCAGTACTTC.

This clonotype was observed at least ten times. The chain has TRBV20-1 and TRBJ2-1, with 12 positions matching TRBD2. CDR1 and CDR2 (germline): DFQATT, SNEGSKA (reference sequence). The CDR3 covers 14 residues. V shed 6 bases, J shed 10 bases, and the junction held 10 bases outside the gene matches. CDR3 sequence reads: CSARLAGVGREQFF. The CDR3 nucleotides are TGCAGTGCCCGACTAGCGGGAGTGGGTCGGGAGCAGTTCTTC.

This clonotype was recorded at least ten times. The V and J genes are TRBV15 and TRBJ2-7; 9 bases map to TRBD2. CDR1 and CDR2 (germline): LNHNV, YYDKDF (reference sequence). The V gene end was trimmed by 0 bases and the J gene end by 2 bases; junction bases not matched to a gene: 11. This CDR3 spans 18 amino acids. Written as DNA, the CDR3 is TGTGCCACCAGCAGAGACCCGACCATCGGCGGGGGGGCCTACGAGCAGTACTTC. It is translated as CATSRDPTIGGGAYEQYF.

This clonotype showed up just a few times. This chain joins TRBV7-9 and TRBJ1-5, with TRBD1 matching over 8 bases. Germline assignment: CDR1 SEHNR and CDR2 FQNEAQ (reference sequence). J lost 5 bases, V lost 5 bases, and 5 bases had no gene match. This CDR3 is built from 14 residues. Here the CDR3 reads CASSPGTGDQPQHF. In DNA form, the CDR3 reads TGTGCCAGCAGCCCTGGGACAGGAGATCAGCCCCAGCATTTT.

About this clonotype: A much larger clonotype is one base distant, so this may be a read error. The V gene is TRBV6-1, the J gene TRBJ2-7, with D possibly being TRBD1 (5 bases). With the DNA end fitting TRBJ2-4 better, the J assignment may be wrong. Looked up from germline, CDR1 is MNHNS and CDR2 is SASEGT. The CDR3 runs to 13 residues. The CDR3 sequence: CASRDRAKTIQYF. Written as DNA, the CDR3 is TGTGCCAGCCGAGACAGAGCCAAAACCATTCAGTACTTC.

Concerning this clonotype itself: A much bigger clone sits one base away, suggesting this may be a read error. The rearrangement uses TRBV5-1 and TRBJ2-5; 7 nucleotides align to TRBD1. The J call may be faulty, since TRBJ2-1 better matches the DNA end. Germline V gene data show CDR1 as SGHRS and CDR2 as YFSETQ. The CDR3 loop spans 14 amino acids. CDR3 sequence reads: CASSIGQAQETQFF. The DNA of the CDR3 is TGCGCCAGCAGCATAGGACAGGCCCAAGAGACCCAGTTCTTC.

This clonotype was detected ten times or more. The V and J genes are TRBV10-3 and TRBJ2-7, with 7 bases identical to TRBD1. V lost 8 bases to trimming and J lost 2 bases; unmatched junction nucleotides: 6. Looked up from germline, CDR1 is ENHRY and CDR2 is SYGVKD. The CDR3 runs 13 residues. The CDR3 here is CAIGRQGAYEQYF. In DNA, the CDR3 is TGTGCCATCGGGAGACAGGGAGCCTACGAGCAGTACTTC.

The rearrangement uses TRBV25-1 and TRBJ1-4; D possibly corresponds to TRBD1 (5 bases). V was clipped by 5 bases and J by 8 bases, with 12 bases between them. Per germline, CDR1 MGHDK and CDR2 SYGVNS. CDR3 length: 13 amino acids. The CDR3 DNA is TGTGCCAGCAGTAGGAGGGGTCTCGAAAAACTGTTTTTT. Encoded protein: CASSRRGLEKLFF.

In the case of this clonotype: This may be a read error, as it is one base from a much larger clone. V usage is TRBV28 and J usage is TRBJ2-7; 7 nucleotides agree with TRBD1. V shed 11 bases and J 1 base; nucleotides not matched to a gene: 11. Germline loops: CDR1 MDHEN, CDR2 SYDVKM. The CDR3 spans 14 residues. The CDR3 reads CAFQLRDRSYEQYF. In DNA form, the CDR3 reads TGTGCCTTCCAATTGAGGGACAGATCCTACGAGCAGTACTTC.

The J gene is TRBJ2-5, the V gene TRBV20-1; D may correspond to TRBD1 or TRBD2 (5 bases each). CDR1 is DFQATT and CDR2 is SNEGSKA in the germline V gene (reference sequence). The V end lost 3 bases, the J end lost 13 bases, and 18 bases lay between the germline ends. This CDR3 is 12 amino acids long. This chain's CDR3 is CSASEGPAERYF. Here the CDR3 DNA reads TGCAGTGCTAGCGAGGGGCCCGCCGAGCGGTACTTC.

This clonotype was found many times. In nucleotides, the CDR3 is TGCAGTGCTAGGCCCGGGACTAACACAGATACGCAGTATTTT. This codes for CSARPGTNTDTQYF. The V and J genes are TRBV20-1 and TRBJ2-3; 7 bases fit TRBD2. The CDR3 runs 14 residues. With 3 bases clipped from V and 2 bases from J, the junction kept 5 bases outside the gene matches. Germline loops: CDR1 DFQATT, CDR2 SNEGSKA (reference sequence).

The chain links TRBV18 to TRBJ1-1; possibly TRBD1 for D (5 bases). This CDR3 comprises 15 residues. CDR1 and CDR2 (germline): KGHSH, LQKENI. The V end lost 2 bases, the J end lost 1 base, and 11 bases lay between the germline ends. CDR3 DNA sequence: TGTGCCAGCTCACCATCCGGGACGCAGAACACTGAAGCTTTCTTT. Translating gives CASSPSGTQNTEAFF.

About this clonotype: The junction and the germline gene differ at one end; a read error may be behind it. The V gene is TRBV5-4, the J gene TRBJ1-2; no clear D gene. Germline CDR1 SGHNT, CDR2 YYREEE (reference sequence). The CDR3 consists of 14 residues. The DNA for the CDR3 is TGTGCCAGCAGCCCGGGCAAGGAACTCTATGACTACACCTTC. Amino acids: CASSPGKELYDYTF.

The chain couples TRBV7-9 to TRBJ2-3, with no clear D. The CDR3 is made up of 14 amino acids. Germline V lookup: CDR1 SEHNR, CDR2 FQNEAQ (reference sequence). The V and J ends lost 5 bases and 2 bases respectively, with 11 bases between them. The CDR3 sequence: CASSLMETTDTQYF. The CDR3 region has the DNA TGTGCCAGCAGCCTAATGGAAACCACAGATACGCAGTATTTT.

Notes on this clonotype: A much bigger clone sits one base away, suggesting this may be a read error. The chain links TRBV4-1 to TRBJ2-5; D is ambiguous. Germline lookup yields CDR1 MGHRA and CDR2 YSYEKL. Trimming shortened V by 1 base and J by 5 bases, and 8 bases separated the two germline ends. The CDR3 length is 13 residues. The CDR3 DNA is TGCGCCAGCAGCCAAGTAATCGGGGAGACCCAGTACTTC. Translated: CASSQVIGETQYF.

V and J are TRBV28 and TRBJ2-1; 11 nucleotides match TRBD2. Unmatched junction bases numbered 13, after V lost 5 bases and J lost 7 bases. The CDR3 sequence is 17 residues long. In germline, CDR1 is MDHEN, CDR2 SYDVKM. CDR3 DNA: TGTGCCAGCAGTACCGGGACTAGCGGCACACTGGGGAATGAGCAGTTCTTC. Its translation: CASSTGTSGTLGNEQFF.

The V gene is TRBV27, the J gene TRBJ1-5; D gene ambiguous. Trimming took off 2 bases at V and 4 bases at J, with 9 bases between the two ends. Looked up from germline, CDR1 is MNHEY and CDR2 is SMNVEV (reference sequence). The CDR3 contains 14 residues. The CDR3 sequence: CASSLIGQNQPQHF. DNA for the CDR3: TGTGCCAGCAGTTTAATAGGCCAAAATCAGCCCCAGCATTTT.

This clonotype showed up many times. V and J are TRBV7-3 and TRBJ2-3; 10 bases agree with TRBD1. The CDR3 contains 14 residues. Germline V lookup: CDR1 SGHTA, CDR2 FQGTGA. Trimming at V came to 3 bases and at J to 5 bases, leaving 2 bases not matched to a gene. CDR3: CASSLGQGLDTQYF. CDR3 DNA sequence: TGTGCCAGCAGCTTGGGACAGGGGTTAGATACGCAGTATTTT.

This clonotype was recorded at least ten times. V gene TRBV5-1 combines with J gene TRBJ2-1; the D gene could be TRBD1 or TRBD2 (5 bases each). The V and J ends lost 4 bases and 4 bases respectively, with 12 bases between them. Germline-derived CDR1 and CDR2 are SGHRS and YFSETQ. CDR3 length: 14 amino acids. In nucleotides, the CDR3 is TGCGCCAGCAGCCCCGTGGGGGTATACAATGAGCAGTTCTTC. This sequence encodes CASSPVGVYNEQFF.